The source of this T cell receptor beta chain is a study of blood T cells in healthy people across ages. The study's findings and limits: Across the age range, TCR beta diversity per million T cells fell in a roughly linear way.

V trimming: 0 bases; J trimming: 3 bases; junction bases outside the gene matches: 6. This CDR3 is 16 amino acids long. The V gene's germline CDR1 is LGHNA and CDR2 YSLEER. This clonotype showed up many times. Its target is not known. Together with a sample-barcoded 5' primer, a J-beta primer mix was included in a second PCR lasting about 7 to 12 cycles. TCRdb independently ran MiXCR on the 5' RACE reads; one entry per CDR3 protein. The repertoire holds 850,000 to 950,000 distinct CDR3 sequences, with around 30% as singletons. Sequencing used blood. The receptor's source is a woman aged 80 or older in good health. The gene calls are TRBV4-3 and TRBJ1-2; 8 bases agree with TRBD1. The CDR3 region is CASSQEPDRAYYGYTF. CDR3 nucleotide sequence: TGCGCCAGCAGCCAAGAGCCGGACAGGGCCTACTATGGCTACACCTTC.